The present T cell receptor (beta chain) was sequenced within a study of blood T cell repertoires in COVID-19. Across the whole study: The analysed material was cDNA or gDNA that came from T cells, B-cell-depleted T cells, or PBMCs.

Assay: immunoSEQ multiplex PCR; the TCRdb copy retains only in-frame clones and omits some. The table shows under 80,000 clones, with roughly 85% occurring only once. Sequencing used peripheral blood. The receptor was isolated from a human donor in a cohort sampled during active COVID-19.

The CDR3 DNA is TGTGCCAGTGGGGCGACAGGGGCCCAAAATCAGCCCCAGCATTTT. Its translation is CASGATGAQNQPQHF. V gene TRBV7-6 combines with J gene TRBJ1-5; TRBD1 aligns across 8 bases. CDR1 SGHVS and CDR2 FNYEAQ come from the germline V gene. CDR3 size: 15 residues. Trimming removed 9 bases from V and 4 bases from J; junction bases left unmatched: 11. The full variable domain, in which reference TRBV7-6 and TRBJ1-5 provide the parts outside the CDR3, is GAGVSQSPRYKVTKRGQDVALRCDPISGHVSLYWYRQALGQGPEFLTYFNYEAQQDKSGLPNDRFSAERPEGSISTLTIQRTEQRDSAMYRCASGATGAQNQPQHFGDGTRLSIL.